Presented here are 14 T cell receptor beta chains from one specimen sequenced in a study of T-cell reconstitution after alpha-beta-depleted transplantation in children. As it was prepared, the TCRbeta library received unique molecular identifiers. TCRdb called the PCR reads again in MiXCR, with one record for every CDR3 protein. The data show 200,000 to 250,000 distinct CDR3 sequences, roughly 11% seen once. The sequencing here drew on PBMCs, taken before TCRalphabeta/CD19-depleted stem cell transplant. Every receptor here comes from a child in the first two years of life with acute myeloid leukemia, due to receive a stem cell transplant.

This clonotype was observed at least ten times. This chain joins TRBV19 and TRBJ1-2; perhaps TRBD1 as D (5 bases). CDR1 LNHDA and CDR2 SQIVND come from the germline V gene (reference sequence). This CDR3 region has 16 residues. The germline V and J ends were trimmed by 6 bases and 5 bases, with 22 bases remaining between them. In DNA form, the CDR3 reads TGTGCCAGTAGCAACTATATCAGCCGGGGCGGGTATGGCTACACCTTC. It is translated as CASSNYISRGGYGYTF.

This clonotype has a count of ten or more. V and J are TRBV12-3 or TRBV12-4 and TRBJ1-5; D possibly corresponds to TRBD1 (6 bases). Trimming pared 3 bases from V and 10 bases from J, leaving 16 bases between. The CDR3 contains 14 residues. This chain's CDR3 is CASSFMQGNYPQHF. The DNA for the CDR3 is TGTGCCAGCAGTTTCATGCAGGGGAATTACCCCCAGCATTTT.

This clonotype was seen repeatedly, ten times or more. The J gene is TRBJ2-1, the V gene TRBV24-1; TRBD1 is a possible D gene (5 bases). V was trimmed by 3 bases and J by 8 bases, leaving 10 bases between them. The germline V gene has CDR1 KGHDR and CDR2 SFDVKD. This CDR3 is 13 amino acids long. CDR3 bases: TGTGCCACCAGTGATGGGGCAAGGGATGAGCAGTTCTTC. Its translation is CATSDGARDEQFF.

J is TRBJ2-7 and V is TRBV28, with D hard to call. The CDR3 spans 13 residues. Germline-derived CDR1 and CDR2 are MDHEN and SYDVKM. The V and J ends lost 3 bases and 2 bases respectively, with 8 bases between them. The CDR3, as DNA: TGTGCCAGCAGTTTGGTCAGAGCCTACGAGCAGTACTTC. It is translated as CASSLVRAYEQYF. Full variable domain (outside the CDR3, taken from reference TRBV28 and TRBJ2-7): DVKVTQSSRYLVKRTGEKVFLECVQDMDHENMFWYRQDPGLGLRLIYFSYDVKMKEKGDIPEGYSVSREKKERFSLILESASTNQTSMYLCASSLVRAYEQYFGPGTRLTVT.

The V and J genes are TRBV2 and TRBJ2-1; 8 bases are a match to TRBD2. Germline trimming cut 7 bases from V and 9 bases from J; bases unmatched to any gene: 20. CDR1 is SNHLY, CDR2 FYNNEI, per germline. The CDR3 sequence is 17 residues long. CDR3 amino acids: CASTGGRWVGAKGEQFF. The CDR3 nucleotides are TGTGCCAGCACTGGCGGGAGGTGGGTGGGGGCAAAAGGTGAGCAGTTCTTC.

This clonotype was picked up many times. The gene calls are TRBV4-1 and TRBJ2-1; TRBD2 matches 12 bases. Trimming took 1 base from V and 3 from J; bases not matched to a gene: 4. Germline-derived CDR1 and CDR2 are MGHRA and YSYEKL. The CDR3 contains 17 residues. CDR3 nucleotides: TGCGCCAGCAGCCAAGTACGACTAGCGGGAGTCTACAATGAGCAGTTCTTC. As protein: CASSQVRLAGVYNEQFF.

This clonotype was seen repeatedly, ten times or more. The chain is built from TRBV11-3 and TRBJ2-1; no firm D call. CDR3 size: 12 residues. V was cut by 1 base and J by 6 bases, with 4 bases left in between. Germline CDR1 and CDR2: SGHNT and YENEEA. In nucleotides, the CDR3 is TGTGCCAGCAGCTTAGCCTTCAATGAGCAGTTCTTC. It translates to CASSLAFNEQFF.

This clonotype has at least ten counts. CDR3 DNA sequence: TGCGCCAGCAGCTTGGAACAGGCAGGCAATTCACCCCTCCACTTT. Translating gives CASSLEQAGNSPLHF. The chain links TRBV5-1 to TRBJ1-6, with D tentatively TRBD1 (5 bases). The CDR3 is 15 residues long. Germline V gene data show CDR1 as SGHRS and CDR2 as YFSETQ. V lost 0 bases and J lost 7, with 11 bases in between.

This clonotype was detected only a few times. The chain couples TRBV29-1 to TRBJ2-1; D remains ambiguous. Germline CDR1 reads SQVTM; CDR2 reads ANQGSEA. The CDR3 spans 12 residues. Trimming took 2 bases from V and 2 from J, leaving 4 bases between them. CDR3 DNA: TGCAGCGTTGAACCTACCTACAATGAGCAGTTCTTC. Translation: CSVEPTYNEQFF.

This clonotype has at least ten counts. The chain is built from TRBV20-1 and TRBJ2-3; no clear D gene. Germline V gene sequence: CDR1 DFQATT, CDR2 SNEGSKA (reference sequence). V was shortened by 2 bases and J by 2 bases, with 8 bases between the two germline ends. This CDR3 has 13 amino acids. CDR3 bases: TGCAGTGCTAGACCAACCGACACAGATACGCAGTATTTT. Translated, it gives CSARPTDTDTQYF.

This clonotype was observed at least ten times. The rearrangement uses TRBV12-3 or TRBV12-4 and TRBJ2-5; D remains unclear. This CDR3 has 13 amino acids. Trimming shortened V by 3 bases and J by 5 bases, and 10 bases separated the two germline ends. CDR3 nucleotides: TGTGCCAGCAGTTTTTGGAGTGGGGAGACCCAGTACTTC. Protein product: CASSFWSGETQYF.

This clonotype was seen ten or more times. J is TRBJ1-6 and V is TRBV29-1; TRBD1 aligns across 7 bases. The germline CDR1 and CDR2 sequences are SQVTM and ANQGSEA. The V gene end was trimmed by 0 bases and the J gene end by 8 bases; junction bases not matched to a gene: 4. The CDR3 extends over 14 amino acids. CDR3 in amino acids: CSVEDETGHSPLHF. CDR3 coding DNA: TGCAGCGTTGAAGATGAGACAGGGCATTCACCCCTCCACTTT.

This clonotype was counted ten times or more. The rearrangement uses TRBV18 and TRBJ1-2; D uncertain. The CDR3 covers 13 residues. Germline V gene data show CDR1 as KGHSH and CDR2 as LQKENI. V was shortened by 6 bases and J by 2 bases, with 10 bases between the two germline ends. CDR3 loop: CASSPTQNYGYTF. The CDR3 DNA is TGTGCCAGCTCTCCAACACAGAACTATGGCTACACCTTC.

This clonotype was counted many times. This chain connects TRBV5-6 to TRBJ2-7, with 15 positions matching TRBD2. The CDR3 consists of 15 residues. Trimming took 3 bases from V and 4 from J; bases not matched to a gene: 2. The germline V gene encodes CDR1 SGHDT and CDR2 YYEEEE. The CDR3 region has the DNA TGTGCCAGCAGCTCCGGACTAGCGGGAGGGTACGAGCAGTACTTC. As protein: CASSSGLAGGYEQYF.